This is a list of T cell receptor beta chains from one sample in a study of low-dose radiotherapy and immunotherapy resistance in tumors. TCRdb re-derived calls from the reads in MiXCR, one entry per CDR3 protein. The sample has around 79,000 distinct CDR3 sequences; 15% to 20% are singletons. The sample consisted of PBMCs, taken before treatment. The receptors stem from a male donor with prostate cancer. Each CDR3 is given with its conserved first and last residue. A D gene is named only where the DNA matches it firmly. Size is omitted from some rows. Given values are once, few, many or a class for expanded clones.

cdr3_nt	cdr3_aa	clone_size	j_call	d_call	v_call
TGTGCCAGCAGCCGGGGAACTAGGCAGTTCTTC	CASSRGTRQFF	-	TRBJ2-1	-	TRBV11-3
TGTGCCAGCAGCGAACAGGCCACAGGGCTGTCGTACTTC	CASSEQATGLSYF	many	TRBJ2-4	-	TRBV5-4
TGTGCCAGCAGAACTCAGGGGGCACGGACCGGGGAGCTGTTTTTT	CASRTQGARTGELFF	many	TRBJ2-2	TRBD1	TRBV6-2/TRBV6-3
TGTGCCAGCAGCTTAGCCGCCGGGACAGTCTCTAATGAGCAGTTCTTC	CASSLAAGTVSNEQFF	many	TRBJ2-1	TRBD1	TRBV7-2
TGCGCCAGCAGCCGGAACACATGGACAGGGGGTGTTGAGCAGTACTTC	CASSRNTWTGGVEQYF	many	TRBJ2-7	TRBD1	TRBV5-1
TGTGCCACCAGCAAGAGCAGGGGGTCGGATGAAAAACTGTTTTTT	CATSKSRGSDEKLFF	many	TRBJ1-4	TRBD1	TRBV15
TGCGCCAGCAGCCAAGATGGGTTTCAGAACTCTGGAAACACCATATATTTT	CASSQDGFQNSGNTIYF	many	TRBJ1-3	-	TRBV4-1
TGTGCCAGCAGTTTTTATGACAATGAGCAGTTCTTC	CASSFYDNEQFF	many	TRBJ2-1	-	TRBV28
TGCGCCAGCAGCCAAGTGTGGGTTGGGACAGATACGCAGTATTTT	CASSQVWVGTDTQYF	many	TRBJ2-3	-	TRBV4-3
TGTGCCAGCAGTTTACGTGGGGGCCAAGAGACCCAGTACTTC	CASSLRGGQETQYF	many	TRBJ2-5	-	TRBV12-3/TRBV12-4
TGCAGCGTCGTTACAGGGGGCTACACTGAAGCTTTCTTT	CSVVTGGYTEAFF	many	TRBJ1-1	TRBD1	TRBV29-1
TGCAGTGTCTCGTATAGCAATCAGCCCCAGCATTTT	CSVSYSNQPQHF	-	TRBJ1-5	-	TRBV20-1
TGTGCCAGCAGTTACTCCTGGACAGGAACCTACGAGCAGTACTTC	CASSYSWTGTYEQYF	-	TRBJ2-7	TRBD1	TRBV6-6
TGCAGTGCTAGATCACTTCCGGGACTAGCGGTCAGTTTTTACGAGCAGTACTTC	CSARSLPGLAVSFYEQYF	many	TRBJ2-7	TRBD2	TRBV20-1
TGCGCCAGCAGCCCGGGACTAGCGGGAGTCTCCTACGAGCAGTACTTC	CASSPGLAGVSYEQYF	many	TRBJ2-7	TRBD2	TRBV4-3
TGTGCCTGGAGTATGGCTGGGGCCAACGTCCTGACTTTC	CAWSMAGANVLTF	many	TRBJ2-6	-	TRBV30
TGTGCCAGCAGGGGACTAGCGGGGGATTCTAGCACAGATACGCAGTATTTT	CASRGLAGDSSTDTQYF	many	TRBJ2-3	TRBD2	TRBV6-2/TRBV6-3
TGCAGTGCGACGAGGACTAGCGGGGGGGCGGAGACCCAGTACTTC	CSATRTSGGAETQYF	many	TRBJ2-5	TRBD2	TRBV20-1
TGTGCCAGCATATCCGGGGACACCGGGGAGCTGTTTTTT	CASISGDTGELFF	-	TRBJ2-2	-	TRBV28
TGTGCCAGTAGTATAGTCGCCAGGGTGGACACTGAAGCTTTCTTT	CASSIVARVDTEAFF	many	TRBJ1-1	-	TRBV19
TGTGCCAGCAGCTTAGAGCCAGGGGGCTTCTATGGCTACACCTTC	CASSLEPGGFYGYTF	many	TRBJ1-2	TRBD1	TRBV11-2
TGCGCCAGCAGCCAAGGAGGAATGACCGGGGAGCTGTTTTTT	CASSQGGMTGELFF	many	TRBJ2-2	-	TRBV4-1
TGCAGTGCTAGCCAACAGGGGAACACTGAAGCTTTCTTT	CSASQQGNTEAFF	-	TRBJ1-1	-	TRBV20-1
TGTGCCAGCAGTGAATCCCTCCCGGGGGAGACCCAGTACTTC	CASSESLPGETQYF	-	TRBJ2-5	-	TRBV2
TGTGCCAGCAGCCAAGACTGGCTAGCGGAGGATACGTCCTACAATGAGCAGTTCTTC	CASSQDWLAEDTSYNEQFF	few	TRBJ2-1	TRBD2	TRBV3-1
TGCGCCAGCAGCTTTGCCGGGGAGGATACGCAGTATTTT	CASSFAGEDTQYF	many	TRBJ2-3	-	TRBV5-1
TGTGCCACCAGCCGCAAACTAGCGGGGGGATCCACAGATACGCAGTATTTT	CATSRKLAGGSTDTQYF	many	TRBJ2-3	TRBD2	TRBV15
TGTGCCAGCAGTGCGGACAGGAACTCCTACGAGCAGTACTTC	CASSADRNSYEQYF	many	TRBJ2-7	TRBD1	TRBV27
TGTGCCAGCAGCCAAAAAAAAGAAAAGGACAGGAGTAACACCGGGGAGCTGTTTTTT	CASSQKKEKDRSNTGELFF	many	TRBJ2-2	TRBD1	TRBV6-2/TRBV6-3
TGTGCCAGCAGCCAAGGAGGGTTTGAGGCTTTCTTT	CASSQGGFEAFF	many	TRBJ1-1	-	TRBV14
TGTGCCAGCAGTTTGACCGGGGCCTACAATGAGCAGTTCTTC	CASSLTGAYNEQFF	many	TRBJ2-1	-	TRBV12-3/TRBV12-4
TGCAGCGTTGGTTTGGGCTCTGGTGAGCAGTTCTTC	CSVGLGSGEQFF	many	TRBJ2-1	-	TRBV29-1
TGTGCCAGCAGCCGCGGGGGGGATGAAAAACTGTTTTTT	CASSRGGDEKLFF	many	TRBJ1-4	-	TRBV2
TGTGCCAGCAGTCCGAGAGGGACAGGGAGCAGGAACGAGCAGTACTTC	CASSPRGTGSRNEQYF	many	TRBJ2-7	TRBD1	TRBV28
TGTGCCAGTAGTAAGAAAACCCAGGGACTAGCGGATGCCAATGAGCAGTTCTTC	CASSKKTQGLADANEQFF	many	TRBJ2-1	TRBD2	TRBV19
TGCGCCAGCCGGGGAGGGACAACGGATTACTACGAGCAGTACTTC	CASRGGTTDYYEQYF	many	TRBJ2-7	-	TRBV5-1
TGTGCCAGCAGCTTAGACGCCTTAGGGAATGAGCAGTTCTTC	CASSLDALGNEQFF	many	TRBJ2-1	-	TRBV11-2
TGTGCCAGCAGCTTGCTACTTGCGGGAGGGCAGGTCGGGGAGCTGTTTTTT	CASSLLLAGGQVGELFF	many	TRBJ2-2	TRBD2	TRBV5-4
TGTGCCAGCAGAAACTCCAACAGGGGTTGGAGTGAGCAGTTCTTC	CASRNSNRGWSEQFF	many	TRBJ2-1	TRBD1	TRBV6-4
TGTGCCAGCAGCCGACGGACAGGGGCCGCCGGGGAGCTGTTTTTT	CASSRRTGAAGELFF	many	TRBJ2-2	TRBD1	TRBV5-5
TGCAGTGCTGGGGTCGCTAGCGGGAGCAATGAGCAGTTCTTC	CSAGVASGSNEQFF	many	TRBJ2-1	TRBD2	TRBV20-1
TGTGCCAGCAGCTCCCTGAGCTCCTACGAGCAGTACTTC	CASSSLSSYEQYF	many	TRBJ2-7	-	TRBV7-6
TGCGCCAGCAGCCTCTCCGGGACTACGGGGGAGACCCAGTACTTC	CASSLSGTTGETQYF	many	TRBJ2-5	TRBD2	TRBV4-3
TGCAGCGTTGAAGGGGAAGCAGATACGCAGTATTTT	CSVEGEADTQYF	many	TRBJ2-3	-	TRBV29-1
TGTGCCAGCAGTAGCGGGAGGGCCTCGATCGAGCAGTACTTC	CASSSGRASIEQYF	many	TRBJ2-7	TRBD2	TRBV12-3/TRBV12-4
TGTGACAGTAGCTTAGCTGGACATTTTACGTTGGAGCAGTACTTC	CDSSLAGHFTLEQYF	-	TRBJ2-7	-	TRBV7-2
TGTGCCTGGAGTGCTAGCGGGGTCTTAGAAGAGACCCAGTACTTC	CAWSASGVLEETQYF	many	TRBJ2-5	TRBD2	TRBV30
TGTGCCAAGCCAACCGGGACAGCGCACACAGATACGCAGTATTTT	CAKPTGTAHTDTQYF	many	TRBJ2-3	TRBD1	TRBV9